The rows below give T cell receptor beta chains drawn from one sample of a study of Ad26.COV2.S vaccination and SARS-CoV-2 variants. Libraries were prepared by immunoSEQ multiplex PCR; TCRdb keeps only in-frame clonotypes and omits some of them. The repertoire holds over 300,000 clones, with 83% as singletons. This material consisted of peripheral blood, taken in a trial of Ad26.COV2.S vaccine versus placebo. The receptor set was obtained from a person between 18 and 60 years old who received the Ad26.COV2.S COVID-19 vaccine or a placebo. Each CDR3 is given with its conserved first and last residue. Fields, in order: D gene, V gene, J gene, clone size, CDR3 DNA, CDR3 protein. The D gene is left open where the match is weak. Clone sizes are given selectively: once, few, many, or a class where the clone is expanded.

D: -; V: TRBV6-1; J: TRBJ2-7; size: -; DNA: TGTGCCAGCAGTGAAGAGGTGGGGTGGGACGAGCAGTACTTC; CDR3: CASSEEVGWDEQYF
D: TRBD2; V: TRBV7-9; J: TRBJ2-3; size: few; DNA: TGTGCCAGCAGCTTCTCGGGACTAGCGGCCCCGAGACAAGATACGCAGTATTTT; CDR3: CASSFSGLAAPRQDTQYF
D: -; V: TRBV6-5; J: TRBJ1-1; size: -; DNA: TGTGCCAGCAGTTACTCCACAGTGGGGACTGAAGCTTTCTTT; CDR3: CASSYSTVGTEAFF
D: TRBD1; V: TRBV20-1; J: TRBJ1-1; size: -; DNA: TGCAGTGCTAGTTCAGGGGGAACTGAAGCTTTCTTT; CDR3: CSASSGGTEAFF
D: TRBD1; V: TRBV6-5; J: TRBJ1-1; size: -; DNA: TGTGCCAGCAGTTACGGGACAGGGGTCATGAACACTGAAGCTTTCTTT; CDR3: CASSYGTGVMNTEAFF
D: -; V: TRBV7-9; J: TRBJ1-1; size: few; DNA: TGTGCCAGCAGCTTAGAGGTGGGAAGGACTGAAGCTTTCTTT; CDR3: CASSLEVGRTEAFF
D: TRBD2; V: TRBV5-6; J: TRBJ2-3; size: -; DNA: TGTGCCAGCAGCTTGCTTTCGGGACTAGCCGCAGGTACGCAGTATTTT; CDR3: CASSLLSGLAAGTQYF
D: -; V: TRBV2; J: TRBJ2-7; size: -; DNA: TGTGCCAGCAGTGAAGCCACCCCGCGGGCCCCCTACGAGCAGTACTTC; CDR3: CASSEATPRAPYEQYF
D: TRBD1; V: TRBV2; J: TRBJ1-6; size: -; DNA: TGTGCCAGCAGTCCGTGGACAGGAGAATCACCCCTCCACTTT; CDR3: CASSPWTGESPLHF
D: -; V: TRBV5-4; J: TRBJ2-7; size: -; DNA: TGTGCCAGCAGCCTACCGGGGCGCGAGCAGTACTTC; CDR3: CASSLPGREQYF
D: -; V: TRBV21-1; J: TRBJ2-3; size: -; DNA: TGTGCCAGCAGCCCACGGGGACAGGGGGGGACAGATACGCAGTATTTT; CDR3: CASSPRGQGGTDTQYF
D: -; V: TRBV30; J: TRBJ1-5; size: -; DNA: TGTGCCTGGAGTCCGACAGACTTTGGGCCCCAGCATTTT; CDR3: CAWSPTDFGPQHF
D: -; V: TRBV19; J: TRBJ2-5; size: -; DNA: TGTGCCAGTAGTATAAGGGGCTTGGAGTACAGGGCGGAGACCCAGTACTTC; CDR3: CASSIRGLEYRAETQYF
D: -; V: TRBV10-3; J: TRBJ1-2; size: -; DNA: TGTGCCATCAGTGAGCCGAGAAGGGTGGCTAACTATGGCTACACCTTC; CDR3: CAISEPRRVANYGYTF
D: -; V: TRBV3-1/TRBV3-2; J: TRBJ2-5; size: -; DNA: TGTGCCAGCAGCCACGGCAGAAGGGAGACCCAGTACTTC; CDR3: CASSHGRRETQYF
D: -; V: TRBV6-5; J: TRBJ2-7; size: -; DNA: TGTGCCAGCAGTTACAGGGTCCCCTACGAGCAGTACTTC; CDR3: CASSYRVPYEQYF
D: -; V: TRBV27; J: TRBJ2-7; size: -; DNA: TGTGCCAGCAGTTTTGGCAGGGCGTACGAGCAGTACTTC; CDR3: CASSFGRAYEQYF
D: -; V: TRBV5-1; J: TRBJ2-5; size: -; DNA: TGCGCCAGCAGCCAAGTGCTAGCGTTGGGGGAGACCCAGTACTTC; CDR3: CASSQVLALGETQYF
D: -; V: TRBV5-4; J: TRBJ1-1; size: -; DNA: TGTGCCAGCACCTCTGGGGGGGGCACTGAAGCTTTCTTT; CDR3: CASTSGGGTEAFF
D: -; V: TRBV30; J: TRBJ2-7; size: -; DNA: TGTGCCTGGACCCCAACCCCGGCCGGCCTTCCGATTTACGAGCAGTACTTC; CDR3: CAWTPTPAGLPIYEQYF
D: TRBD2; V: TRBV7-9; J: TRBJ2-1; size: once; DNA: TGTGCCAGCAGCAATCCTAGCGGGAGGGACTACAATGAGCAGTTCTTC; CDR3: CASSNPSGRDYNEQFF
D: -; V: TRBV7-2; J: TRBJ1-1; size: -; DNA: TGTGCCAGCAGCGACTACACTGAAGCTTTCTTT; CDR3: CASSDYTEAFF
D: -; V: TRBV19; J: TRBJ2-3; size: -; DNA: TGTGCCAGTAGTATTGTTGACTTGGCGAGATTCACAGATACGCAGTATTTT; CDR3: CASSIVDLARFTDTQYF
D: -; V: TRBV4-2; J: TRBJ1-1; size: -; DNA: TGTGCCAGCAGCCAAGATCCCCCTCTGAACACTGAAGCTTTCTTT; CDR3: CASSQDPPLNTEAFF
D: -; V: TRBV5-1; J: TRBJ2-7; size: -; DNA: TGCGCCAGCAGCTCAGGAGAGCCTCTACCCGACGAGCAGTACTTC; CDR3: CASSSGEPLPDEQYF
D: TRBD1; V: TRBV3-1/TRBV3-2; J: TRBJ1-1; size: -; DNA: TGTGCCAGCAGCCGTGGGGGACAGGGGGCGCCTGAAGCTTTCTTT; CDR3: CASSRGGQGAPEAFF
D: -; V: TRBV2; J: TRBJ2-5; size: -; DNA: TGTGCCAGCAGAGTCTTAGAAGAGACCCAGTACTTC; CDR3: CASRVLEETQYF
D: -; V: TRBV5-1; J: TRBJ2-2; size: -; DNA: TGCGCCAGCAGCTCCAACAGGGCCGGGGAGCTGTTTTTT; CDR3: CASSSNRAGELFF
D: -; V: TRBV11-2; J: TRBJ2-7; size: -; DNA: TGTGCCAGCAGCTTATTAAGGTTCTACGAGCAGTACTTC; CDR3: CASSLLRFYEQYF
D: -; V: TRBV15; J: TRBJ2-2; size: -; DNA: TGTGCCACCAGACCTAAAAACACCGGGGAGCTGTTTTTT; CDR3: CATRPKNTGELFF
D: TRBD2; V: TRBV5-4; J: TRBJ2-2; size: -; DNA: TGTGCCAGCAGCTTGGGACTAGCGGTCACCGGGGAGCTGTTTTTT; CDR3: CASSLGLAVTGELFF
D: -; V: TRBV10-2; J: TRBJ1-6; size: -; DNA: TGCGCCAGCAGTGGTGGCTCCTATAATTCACCCCTCCACTTT; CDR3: CASSGGSYNSPLHF
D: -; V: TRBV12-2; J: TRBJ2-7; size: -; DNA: TGTGCAAGTCGCCCGCGGACGGCGACCTACGAGCAGTACTTC; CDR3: CASRPRTATYEQYF
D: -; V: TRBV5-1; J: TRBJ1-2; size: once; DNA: TGCGCCAGCAGCTTGATTCAGGAGGTGCATGGCTACACCTTC; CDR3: CASSLIQEVHGYTF
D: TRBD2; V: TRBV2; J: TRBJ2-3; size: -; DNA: TGTGCCAGCAACTTAGGGGCTAGCGGGGGCACAGATACGCAGTATTTT; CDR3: CASNLGASGGTDTQYF
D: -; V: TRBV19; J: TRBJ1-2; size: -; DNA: TGTGCCAGTAGCCCTCAGGGGACTCGGATCGGCTACACCTTC; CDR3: CASSPQGTRIGYTF
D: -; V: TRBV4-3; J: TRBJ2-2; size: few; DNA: TGCGCCAGCAGCCAAGAAAGGGCCCTAGAAACCGGGGAGCTGTTTTTT; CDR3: CASSQERALETGELFF
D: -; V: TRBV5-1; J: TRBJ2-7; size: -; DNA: TGCGCCAGCAGCAAAGCACAGGGCCCTGCCTACGAGCAGTACTTC; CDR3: CASSKAQGPAYEQYF
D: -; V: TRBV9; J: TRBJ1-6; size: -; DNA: TGTGCCAGCAGCGCCTCTACAGGGTCCGGGTCACCCCTCCACTTT; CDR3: CASSASTGSGSPLHF
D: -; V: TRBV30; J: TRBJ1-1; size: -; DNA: TGTGCCTGGAGTCCCCCCAGGGCTAGATCTGAAGCTTTCTTT; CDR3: CAWSPPRARSEAFF
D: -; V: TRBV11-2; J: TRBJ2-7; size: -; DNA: TGTGCCAGCAGCTTAGGCCGACAGGGACTCTACGAGCAGTACTTC; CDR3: CASSLGRQGLYEQYF
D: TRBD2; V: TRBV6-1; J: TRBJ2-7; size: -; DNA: TGTGCCAGCAGTGAAGGGGTAGCGGGAGGGTACCCGGTCAACGAGCAGTACTTC; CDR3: CASSEGVAGGYPVNEQYF
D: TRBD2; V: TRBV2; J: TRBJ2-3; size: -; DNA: TGTGCCAGCAGTGACTCGAGACTAGCGGGAGCAGATACGCAGTATTTT; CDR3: CASSDSRLAGADTQYF
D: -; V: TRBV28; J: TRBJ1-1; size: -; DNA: TGTGCCAGCAGGATTTCTGGTTTCGCCTCGAACACTGAAGCTTTCTTT; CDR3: CASRISGFASNTEAFF
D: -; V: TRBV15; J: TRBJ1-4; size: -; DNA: TGTGCCACCAGCGAGTGGGGTCGGGGTGAAAAACTGTTTTTT; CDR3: CATSEWGRGEKLFF
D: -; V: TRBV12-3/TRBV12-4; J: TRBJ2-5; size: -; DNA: TGTGCCAGCAGTTTCTTGCAGGGGGAGACCCAGTACTTC; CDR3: CASSFLQGETQYF
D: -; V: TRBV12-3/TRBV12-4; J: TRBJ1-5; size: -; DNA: TGTGCCAGCAGTTTTAGAGGGGACCAGCCCCAGCATTTT; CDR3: CASSFRGDQPQHF
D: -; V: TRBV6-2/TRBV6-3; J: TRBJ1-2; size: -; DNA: TGTGCCAGCACTTACCCGGGCGGCTACACCTTC; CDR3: CASTYPGGYTF
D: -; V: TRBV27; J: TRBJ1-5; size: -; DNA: TGTGCCAGCAGTTTAGTCCCTACTGATAGCAATCAGCCCCAGCATTTT; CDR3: CASSLVPTDSNQPQHF
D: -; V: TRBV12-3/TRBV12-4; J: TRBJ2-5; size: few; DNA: TGTGCCAGCAGTCTAGCTGCAGAGACCCAGTACTTC; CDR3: CASSLAAETQYF
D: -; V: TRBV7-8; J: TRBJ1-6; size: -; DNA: TGTGCCAGCAGGGAACTGCAGGGGAGGGAGAATTCACCCCTCCACTTT; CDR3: CASRELQGRENSPLHF
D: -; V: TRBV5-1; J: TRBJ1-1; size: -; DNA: TGCGCCAGCAGCTCTGAAGCTTTCTTT; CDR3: CASSSEAFF
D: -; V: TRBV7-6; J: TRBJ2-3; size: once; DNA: TGTGCCAGCAGCTTAGTAGACTACGTATCAGATACGCAGTATTTT; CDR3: CASSLVDYVSDTQYF
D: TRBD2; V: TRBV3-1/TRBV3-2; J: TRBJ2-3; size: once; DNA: TGTGCCAGCAGCTACCTACGGACTAGTTTGACAGATACGCAGTATTTT; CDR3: CASSYLRTSLTDTQYF
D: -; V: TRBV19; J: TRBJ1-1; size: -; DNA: TGTGCCAGTAGTCCTCAGACGGGGAACACTGAAGCTTTCTTT; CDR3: CASSPQTGNTEAFF
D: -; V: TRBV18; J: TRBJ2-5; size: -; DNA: TGTGCCAGCTCACCACCACCCGGGGGGCCGGGGGAGACCCAGTACTTC; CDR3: CASSPPPGGPGETQYF
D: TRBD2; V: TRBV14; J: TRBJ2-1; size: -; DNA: TGTGCCAGCAGCCGGGGGAGCGGGAGGGCCTCCTACAATGAGCAGTTCTTC; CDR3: CASSRGSGRASYNEQFF
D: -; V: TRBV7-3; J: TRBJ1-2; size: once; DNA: TGTGCCAGCAGCAAGGACCGCTTCGATGGCTACACCTTC; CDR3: CASSKDRFDGYTF
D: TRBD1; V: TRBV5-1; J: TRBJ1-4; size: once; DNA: TGCGCCAGCAGCTTGGCTTCAGGGGGCTATGAAAAACTGTTTTTT; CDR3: CASSLASGGYEKLFF